Listed below are T cell receptor beta chains from one sample, sequenced in a study of beta chain features in type 1 diabetes. Assay: immunoSEQ multiplex PCR; the TCRdb copy retains only in-frame clones and omits some. The table shows roughly 230,000 clones, with about 10% occurring only once. Material: naive CD4+ T cells from blood. These TCRs come from a woman aged 18-29 years in good health. CDR3s include the opening cysteine and the closing phenylalanine or tryptophan. Fields, in order: J gene, D gene, V gene, clone size, CDR3 DNA, CDR3 protein. D genes are given only for firm matches. The listing skips clone size in some rows; elsewhere it reads once, few, many or a size class.

J: TRBJ1-1
D: -
V: TRBV5-1
size: -
DNA: TGCGCCAGCAGCCCTCAAGCGGGGAGGACTGAAGCTTTCTTT
CDR3: CASSPQAGRTEAFF

J: TRBJ2-7
D: TRBD1
V: TRBV5-1
size: few
DNA: TGCGCCAGCAGCCCACAGCCGGGACAGGGGTATGGGGAGCAGTACTTC
CDR3: CASSPQPGQGYGEQYF

J: TRBJ1-2
D: TRBD1
V: TRBV11-2
size: -
DNA: TGTGCCAGCAGGTCGACAGGGTTTTTCTATGGCTACACCTTC
CDR3: CASRSTGFFYGYTF

J: TRBJ2-5
D: -
V: TRBV5-1
size: -
DNA: TGCGCCAGCAGCTTTGGCAGACAAAAGAAAGAGACCCAGTACTTC
CDR3: CASSFGRQKKETQYF

J: TRBJ1-5
D: -
V: TRBV5-8
size: few
DNA: TGTGCCAGCACCCGGCGGGCCTCTGGGCAGCCCCAGCATTTT
CDR3: CASTRRASGQPQHF

J: TRBJ2-7
D: TRBD2
V: TRBV7-2
size: few
DNA: TGTGCCAGCAGCCAGGAGGCTAGCGGTTCAAGAGCCTACGAGCAGTACTTC
CDR3: CASSQEASGSRAYEQYF

J: TRBJ2-3
D: TRBD2
V: TRBV7-6
size: -
DNA: TGTGCCAGCAGCCTGCGACTAGCGGGGATAGTCGCAGATACGCAGTATTTT
CDR3: CASSLRLAGIVADTQYF

J: TRBJ2-2
D: -
V: TRBV6-1
size: few
DNA: TGTGCCAGCAGTGCCAACGGTGGGACTAACACCGGGGAGCTGTTTTTT
CDR3: CASSANGGTNTGELFF

J: TRBJ1-5
D: -
V: TRBV7-2
size: -
DNA: TGTGCCAGCAGCTTAGCGGGAGACACCAATCAGCCCCAGCATTTT
CDR3: CASSLAGDTNQPQHF

J: TRBJ2-7
D: TRBD2
V: TRBV27
size: few
DNA: TGTGCCAGCAGTTTGATAGCGGGAGGGACCTACGAGCAGTACTTC
CDR3: CASSLIAGGTYEQYF

J: TRBJ1-1
D: -
V: TRBV7-2
size: -
DNA: TGTGCCAGCAGCTGGAAGGCGCGGACTGAAGCTTTCTTT
CDR3: CASSWKARTEAFF

J: TRBJ2-1
D: -
V: TRBV7-9
size: many
DNA: TGTGCCAGCAGCCCAGGGGACACCTCCTACAATGAGCAGTTCTTC
CDR3: CASSPGDTSYNEQFF

J: TRBJ1-1
D: -
V: TRBV25-1
size: -
DNA: TGTGCCAGCAGTGAATATAACCTGGGGCTGAACACTGAAGCTTTCTTT
CDR3: CASSEYNLGLNTEAFF

J: TRBJ2-7
D: TRBD1
V: TRBV5-4
size: few
DNA: TGTGCCAGCAGCAAAGACAGGGGGCGACCCTACGAGCAGTACTTC
CDR3: CASSKDRGRPYEQYF

J: TRBJ1-3
D: -
V: TRBV11-2
size: -
DNA: TGTGCCAGCAGCCTACAGGGATTTTGGAACACCATATATTTT
CDR3: CASSLQGFWNTIYF

J: TRBJ2-6
D: -
V: TRBV25-1
size: -
DNA: TGTGCCAGCAGTGAAGCTCTGGGGACTCCTGGGGCCAACGTCCTGACTTTC
CDR3: CASSEALGTPGANVLTF

J: TRBJ2-3
D: -
V: TRBV9
size: many
DNA: TGTGCCAGCAGCACGCGGGGAGACTACACAGATACGCAGTATTTT
CDR3: CASSTRGDYTDTQYF

J: TRBJ2-5
D: TRBD1
V: TRBV29-1
size: few
DNA: TGCAGCTCTGCCGGCGAACAGGGGATGGCGGGTGGGGAGCAGTACTTC
CDR3: CSSAGEQGMAGGEQYF

J: TRBJ2-3
D: TRBD2
V: TRBV5-6
size: few
DNA: TGTGCCAGCAGCCGGAGGACTAGCGGCCACACAGATACGCAGTATTTT
CDR3: CASSRRTSGHTDTQYF

J: TRBJ2-3
D: TRBD2
V: TRBV5-1
size: few
DNA: TGCGCCAGCAGCCTAGCGGGTGCTAGCACAGATACGCAGTATTTT
CDR3: CASSLAGASTDTQYF

J: TRBJ2-1
D: TRBD2
V: TRBV5-1
size: few
DNA: TGCGCCAGCAGCTTTAGCGGGGGCTCCTACAATGAGCAGTTCTTC
CDR3: CASSFSGGSYNEQFF

J: TRBJ2-7
D: TRBD2
V: TRBV23-1
size: many
DNA: TGCGCCAGCAGTCACCAGACTAGCGGACTTCGCTTC
CDR3: CASSHQTSGLRF

J: TRBJ2-3
D: TRBD1
V: TRBV6-1
size: -
DNA: TGTGCCAGCAGTCGGACAGGGGGGGCAGATACGCAGTATTTT
CDR3: CASSRTGGADTQYF

J: TRBJ2-7
D: TRBD1
V: TRBV27
size: -
DNA: TGTGCCAGCAGTTCCTCCGGACAGGGCTATCTCGAGCAGTACTTC
CDR3: CASSSSGQGYLEQYF

J: TRBJ2-3
D: TRBD1
V: TRBV29-1
size: few
DNA: TGCAGCGTTGGAGGACGGCAGGGGGTGGATACGCAGTATTTT
CDR3: CSVGGRQGVDTQYF

J: TRBJ1-1
D: TRBD1
V: TRBV12-5
size: few
DNA: TGTGCTAGTGTTGGACAGGGTGACACTGAAGCTTTCTTT
CDR3: CASVGQGDTEAFF

J: TRBJ2-1
D: TRBD2
V: TRBV9
size: few
DNA: TGTGCCAGCAGCGCCACTAGCGGCTCCTACAATGAGCAGTTCTTC
CDR3: CASSATSGSYNEQFF

J: TRBJ2-5
D: -
V: TRBV28
size: few
DNA: TGTGCCAGCAGTTTCCTACAGGGCCAAGAGACCCAGTACTTC
CDR3: CASSFLQGQETQYF

J: TRBJ2-1
D: TRBD2
V: TRBV18
size: few
DNA: TGTGCCAGCTCACCACGGGGACTAGCGGGAGTCAATGAGCAGTTCTTC
CDR3: CASSPRGLAGVNEQFF

J: TRBJ2-7
D: TRBD1
V: TRBV27
size: few
DNA: TGTGCCAGCACCTGGACAGGGGCCTCCTACGAGCAGTACTTC
CDR3: CASTWTGASYEQYF

J: TRBJ2-1
D: -
V: TRBV30
size: few
DNA: TGTGCCTGGAGGGGGGCAAAGCAGTTCTTC
CDR3: CAWRGAKQFF

J: TRBJ1-4
D: -
V: TRBV27
size: -
DNA: TGTGCCAGCAGGTCGACGTGGGCCGCAACTAATGAAAAACTGTTTTTT
CDR3: CASRSTWAATNEKLFF

J: TRBJ2-1
D: TRBD2
V: TRBV7-8
size: -
DNA: TGTGCCAGCAGCTTAGCGCGTTGGACTAGCGGGAGCACTGAGGCAGTGAATGAGCAGTTCTTC
CDR3: CASSLARWTSGSTEAVNEQFF

J: TRBJ2-5
D: TRBD2
V: TRBV7-7
size: few
DNA: TGTGCTAGCAGCCCTAGACCTGCGGGGGGGCCCGGGGAGACCCAGTACTTC
CDR3: CASSPRPAGGPGETQYF

J: TRBJ1-4
D: -
V: TRBV29-1
size: -
DNA: TGCAGCACCCGGGATTTGGGAGAAAAACTGTTTTTT
CDR3: CSTRDLGEKLFF

J: TRBJ2-7
D: -
V: TRBV29-1
size: few
DNA: TGCAGCGTTGCAACAGATTCCTACGAGCAGTACTTC
CDR3: CSVATDSYEQYF

J: TRBJ1-2
D: -
V: TRBV30
size: few
DNA: TGTGCCTGGAGTGTATCGGGGGGTGGCTACACCTTC
CDR3: CAWSVSGGGYTF

J: TRBJ1-1
D: -
V: TRBV18
size: few
DNA: TGTGCCAGCTCACAAAACAGGGCTGGGTCGAACACTGAAGCTTTCTTT
CDR3: CASSQNRAGSNTEAFF

J: TRBJ2-7
D: -
V: TRBV5-6
size: few
DNA: TGTGCCAGCAGCTTGGAAAGCCACGACTACGAGCAGTACTTC
CDR3: CASSLESHDYEQYF

J: TRBJ1-6
D: -
V: TRBV7-6
size: -
DNA: TGTGCCAGCAGCTTAGATACGTCGGATTCACCCCTCCACTTT
CDR3: CASSLDTSDSPLHF

J: TRBJ1-5
D: -
V: TRBV7-9
size: few
DNA: TGTGCCAGCAGCCCCGGCAGGGGGCCCCAGCATTTT
CDR3: CASSPGRGPQHF

J: TRBJ1-2
D: TRBD1
V: TRBV7-9
size: -
DNA: TGTGCCAGCAACGCGGACAGGGACTATGGCTACACCTTC
CDR3: CASNADRDYGYTF

J: TRBJ1-6
D: TRBD1
V: TRBV5-1
size: few
DNA: TGCGCCAGCAGCTCCGACAGGGACGGGGATTCACCCCTCCACTTT
CDR3: CASSSDRDGDSPLHF

J: TRBJ2-3
D: -
V: TRBV29-1
size: -
DNA: TGCAGCGTTGAAGGGGGGGGCACAGATACGCAGTATTTT
CDR3: CSVEGGGTDTQYF

J: TRBJ2-3
D: TRBD2
V: TRBV9
size: -
DNA: TGTGCCAGCAGCGGCGCCGGGACTAGCGGGAGGGCCGGAGATACGCAGTATTTT
CDR3: CASSGAGTSGRAGDTQYF

J: TRBJ2-1
D: TRBD1
V: TRBV18
size: few
DNA: TGTGCCAGCTCACCTTTTGATACCGGGACAGGAACCTACAATGAGCAGTTCTTC
CDR3: CASSPFDTGTGTYNEQFF

J: TRBJ2-1
D: -
V: TRBV4-1
size: few
DNA: TGCGCCAGCAGCCAAGATTCGACACAGGGCTCCTACAATGAGCAGTTCTTC
CDR3: CASSQDSTQGSYNEQFF